This is a list of T cell receptor beta chains from one sample in a study of T cell responses to AZD1222 COVID-19 vaccine. TCRdb keeps only in-frame clones here, not all; method: immunoSEQ multiplex PCR. The sample includes about 120,000 clones, roughly 90% of them seen just once. This sample comprised peripheral blood, obtained on day 0 of AZD1222 vaccination. Receptors were obtained from an adult in good health. Both conserved end residues are part of each CDR3. Fields, in order: D gene, J gene, clone size, V gene, CDR3 DNA, CDR3 protein. The D gene is left open where the match is weak. Expanded clones are given a class, and other clones once, few, many or no size at all.

.	TRBJ1-5	.	TRBV30	TGTGCCTGGAGTGGGCTCTATAGCAATCAGCCCCAGCATTTT	CAWSGLYSNQPQHF
.	TRBJ1-5	.	TRBV13	TGTGCCAGCAGCTTAAGATCAGGGTTCCCTCAGCCCCAGCATTTT	CASSLRSGFPQPQHF
.	TRBJ2-3	.	TRBV3-1/TRBV3-2	TGTGCCAGCAGCCAAGGGGCTAGCACAGATACGCAGTATTTT	CASSQGASTDTQYF
.	TRBJ1-2	.	TRBV6-5	TGTGCCAGCAGTTCAACTATGGGCTACACCTTC	CASSSTMGYTF
TRBD1	TRBJ2-1	.	TRBV13	TGTGCCAGCAGCAGTACAGGGGCTGAGCAGTTCTTC	CASSSTGAEQFF
.	TRBJ1-2	.	TRBV7-9	TGTGCCAGCAGCTCACAGTGGGCAGGCGGCTATGGCTACACCTTC	CASSSQWAGGYGYTF
.	TRBJ1-5	.	TRBV6-5	TGTGCCAGCAGTCAAACAGGGCTTCAGCCCCAGCATTTT	CASSQTGLQPQHF
.	TRBJ2-7	.	TRBV2	TGTGCCAGCCTAACGAATGCCTACGAGCAGTACTTC	CASLTNAYEQYF
.	TRBJ1-2	.	TRBV4-1	TGCGCCAGCAGCCAAGCCACAGGGTCGAACTATGGCTACACCTTC	CASSQATGSNYGYTF
TRBD1	TRBJ1-4	.	TRBV27	TGTGCCAGCAGTTTATCCTACAGGGGTAATAATGAAAAACTGTTTTTT	CASSLSYRGNNEKLFF
.	TRBJ1-3	.	TRBV9	TGTGCCAGCAGCGTCGGGGGGTCGTGGGGAAACACCATATATTTT	CASSVGGSWGNTIYF
TRBD2	TRBJ2-1	.	TRBV6-1	TGTGCCAGCAGTGAAGGACTAGCGGGCAACAATGAGCAGTTCTTC	CASSEGLAGNNEQFF
.	TRBJ2-3	few	TRBV19	TGTGCCAGTAGTATAGGTCCGGGCACAGATACGCAGTATTTT	CASSIGPGTDTQYF
.	TRBJ1-6	.	TRBV19	TGTGCCAGTAAGACATATGGGACCGCGGTTGGTTCACCCCTCCACTTT	CASKTYGTAVGSPLHF
TRBD1	TRBJ1-2	few	TRBV5-1	TGCGCCAGCAGCCTTGGTCCCGGGACAGGGGGCTGGGGCTACACCTTC	CASSLGPGTGGWGYTF
TRBD2	TRBJ2-2	once	TRBV10-3	TGTGCCATCAGGGCGGCGGGGGGGAACACCGGGGAGCTGTTTTTT	CAIRAAGGNTGELFF
.	TRBJ1-6	.	TRBV18	TGTGCCAGCTCACCCGATATTTTCGACGGAAATTCACCCCTCCACTTT	CASSPDIFDGNSPLHF
.	TRBJ1-2	.	TRBV15	TGTGCCACCAGCTACGGGAACTATGGCTACACCTTC	CATSYGNYGYTF